Below are 25 T cell receptor beta chains sequenced from a single sample in a study of T cells in Graves' hyperthyroidism and ophthalmopathy. RNA transcripts were the template for amplifying TCR beta CDR3 regions. Initially, a first-round RT-PCR of the TCR CDR3 employed the HTBI primer set. TCRdb used MiXCR to reprocess the multiplex PCR reads, holding one entry per CDR3 protein. The data show more than 500,000 distinct CDR3 sequences, 46% seen once. Input material: peripheral blood or thyroid tissue (not recorded which). The receptors come from an adult woman with Graves' disease, either hyperthyroidism or ophthalmopathy (not recorded which).

With respect to this clonotype: In this CDR3 the conserved last residue, phenylalanine or tryptophan, is missing, so a read error is likely. Because the CDR3's place on the DNA is in doubt, the DNA is left out and the CDR3 is given as listed by TCRdb. V and J are TRBV7-2 and TRBJ2-5. The CDR3 is 8 amino acids long, termini counted. CDR1 is SGHTA and CDR2 is FQGNSA in the germline V gene. The CDR3 spells CASSTQNT.

This clonotype was picked up a small number of times. The genes are TRBV7-9 and TRBJ2-7, with D possibly being TRBD1 or TRBD2 (7 bases each). V was cut by 6 bases and J by 0 bases, with 15 bases left in between. Germline loops: CDR1 SEHNR, CDR2 FQNEAQ (reference sequence). This CDR3 is 15 amino acids long. This CDR3 is CASSTQGRGSYEQYF. The CDR3 nucleotides are TGTGCCAGCAGTACACAGGGGAGGGGCTCCTACGAGCAGTACTTC.

There are many counts of this clonotype. The chain couples TRBV20-1 to TRBJ2-5; 10 bases are shared with TRBD2. V lost 3 bases, J lost 1 base, and 5 bases stayed unmatched. Germline-derived CDR1 and CDR2 are DFQATT and SNEGSKA (reference sequence). CDR3 length: 15 amino acids. Here the CDR3 DNA reads TGCAGTGCTAGGGGGCTAGCGGGGGTCCAAGAGACCCAGTACTTC. Translation gives CSARGLAGVQETQYF.

The rearrangement links TRBV7-9 to TRBJ1-3; maybe TRBD1 (6 bases). The CDR3 has 16 amino acids. Germline V gene sequence: CDR1 SEHNR, CDR2 FQNEAQ (reference sequence). The V end was cut by 1 base, the J end by 0 bases, with 10 bases between. The CDR3 nucleotides read TGTGCCAGCAGCTTAGGGGGGCACTACTCTGGAAACACCATATATTTT. The encoded protein is CASSLGGHYSGNTIYF.

This clonotype was recorded at least ten times. The CDR3 nucleotides are TGTGCCAGCAGCCAAGATTGGGGGGCCGCTTATTCCTACGAGCAGTACTTC. This encodes CASSQDWGAAYSYEQYF. The genes are TRBV14 and TRBJ2-7; possibly TRBD1 or TRBD2 for D (6 bases each). V lost 0 bases and J lost 1, with 16 bases in between. The germline V gene encodes CDR1 SGHDN and CDR2 FVKESK. CDR3 size: 17 residues.

This chain connects TRBV20-1 to TRBJ1-2, with a tentative D call TRBD1 (5 bases). Trimming shortened V by 5 bases and J by 6 bases, and 22 bases separated the two germline ends. The CDR3 length is 15 residues. Germline CDR1 is DFQATT and CDR2 is SNEGSKA (reference sequence). Written as DNA, the CDR3 is TGCAGTGCTGGCAGGGCCACTTCCGGGGACGATGGCTACACCTTC. Its protein is CSAGRATSGDDGYTF.

This chain joins TRBV2 and TRBJ1-6, with TRBD1 matching 9 bases. This CDR3 has 14 residues. J gave up 7 bases and V 8 bases, and 6 bases lay outside the gene matches. Germline V gene sequence: CDR1 SNHLY, CDR2 FYNNEI. Written as DNA, the CDR3 is TGTGCCAGCGTCGGGACAGGGCGAAATTCACCCCTCCACTTT. Translating gives CASVGTGRNSPLHF.

This clonotype was detected a few times. This chain connects TRBV5-4 to TRBJ1-1; 8 nucleotides agree with TRBD1. This CDR3 has 13 amino acids. Germline V gives CDR1 SGHNT, CDR2 YYREEE (reference sequence). V shed 7 bases and J 5 bases; nucleotides not matched to a gene: 7. CDR3 bases: TGTGCCAGCGGGACAGGTGGTGGTACTGAAGCTTTCTTT. It codes for CASGTGGGTEAFF.

V usage is TRBV19 and J usage is TRBJ1-1; TRBD1 might be the D (5 bases). There are 14 residues in the CDR3. V was clipped by 6 bases and J by 1 base, with 12 bases between them. CDR1 is LNHDA and CDR2 is SQIVND in the germline V gene (reference sequence). The CDR3 nucleotides are TGTGCCAGTAGGGGGGAGTCGAAGAACACTGAAGCTTTCTTT. As protein: CASRGESKNTEAFF.

Remarks on this clonotype: One base away lies a much larger clone, so this may be a sequencing read error. The chain links TRBV12-3 or TRBV12-4 to TRBJ2-7; TRBD2 agrees at 12 bases. This CDR3 has 14 residues. V dropped 5 bases and J dropped 6; count of bases not matched to a gene: 5. The CDR3 bases are TGTGCCAGCAGTACCTCTAGCGGGAGGGCCGAGCAGTACTTC. Encoded protein: CASSTSSGRAEQYF.

Only a few counts were recorded for this clonotype. The chain uses TRBV12-3 or TRBV12-4 and TRBJ1-3, with D unresolved. This CDR3 contains 15 residues. Trimming took 2 bases from V and 0 from J, leaving 8 bases between them. CDR3 DNA sequence: TGTGCCAGCAGTTTAAGCGGAGCCTCTGGAAACACCATATATTTT. Encoded protein: CASSLSGASGNTIYF.

The chain carries TRBV2 and TRBJ1-5, with a possible D match to TRBD1 (5 bases). Between the trimmed V and J ends, which lost 8 bases and 4 bases, there was a span of 9 bases. This CDR3 comprises 12 residues. In germline, CDR1 is SNHLY, CDR2 FYNNEI. The CDR3 spells CASRQMNQPQHF. CDR3 in DNA: TGTGCCAGCCGACAGATGAATCAGCCCCAGCATTTT.

The chain combines TRBV15 with TRBJ1-5; TRBD1 matches 8 bases. This CDR3 spans 14 amino acids. J lost 7 bases, V lost 3 bases, and 5 bases had no gene match. Germline CDR1 and CDR2: LNHNV and YYDKDF (reference sequence). The CDR3 sequence: CATSRDRASQPQHF. The CDR3, as DNA: TGTGCCACCAGCAGGGACAGGGCCAGCCAGCCCCAGCATTTT.

This clonotype has a single count. The V gene is TRBV29-1, the J gene TRBJ2-2; D not resolved. The CDR3 consists of 11 residues. The V and J ends lost 4 bases and 7 bases respectively, with 7 bases between them. From germline, CDR1 is SQVTM and CDR2 ANQGSEA. CDR3 in DNA: TGCAGCGTTGTTCTCGGCGGGGAGCTGTTTTTT. Amino acid sequence: CSVVLGGELFF.

This clonotype has at least ten counts. This chain connects TRBV10-3 to TRBJ2-7; D remains ambiguous. Trimming cost V 3 bases and J 0 bases, with 9 bases left between them. The germline V gene encodes CDR1 ENHRY and CDR2 SYGVKD. CDR3 size: 14 residues. The CDR3 protein is CAISEGIPSYEQYF. CDR3 in DNA: TGTGCCATCAGTGAAGGGATCCCCTCCTACGAGCAGTACTTC.

Regarding this clonotype: Given a much more abundant clone one base away, this may be a read error. The chain joins TRBV12-3 or TRBV12-4 to TRBJ1-3; the D gene is possibly TRBD1 (5 bases). This CDR3 contains 13 residues. V lost 7 bases and J 3 bases, leaving 10 bases between the germline ends. Here the CDR3 DNA reads TGTGCCAGCAAAAACCAGGGTGGAAACACCATATATTTT. Translated: CASKNQGGNTIYF.

This clonotype was seen at least ten times. The chain has TRBV7-2 and TRBJ1-1, with D perhaps TRBD1 (6 bases). The germline gives CDR1 SGHTA, CDR2 FQGNSA. The CDR3 is 14 residues long. Trimming removed 3 bases from V and 4 bases from J, with 12 bases in between. The CDR3 reads CASSFVQGTTEAFF. CDR3 nucleotides: TGTGCCAGCAGCTTTGTACAGGGTACCACTGAAGCTTTCTTT.

This clonotype was seen more than once but under ten times. The V and J genes are TRBV7-9 and TRBJ2-3; 7 nucleotides agree with TRBD2. The J call is uncertain, as TRBJ2-7 better fits the DNA end. CDR1 and CDR2 (germline): SEHNR, FQNEAQ (reference sequence). This CDR3 contains 14 residues. The chain's CDR3 is CATQRGGETYEQYF. In DNA form, the CDR3 reads TGTGCCACCCAACGGGGAGGGGAGACCTACGAGCAGTACTTC.

The chain is built from TRBV28 and TRBJ2-7; D gene unclear. Germline CDR1 and CDR2: MDHEN and SYDVKM. The V and J ends lost 7 bases and 7 bases respectively, with 14 bases between them. This CDR3 comprises 12 residues. The CDR3 protein is CASNRAFVEQYF. The CDR3 region has the DNA TGTGCCAGCAACCGGGCCTTCGTGGAGCAGTACTTC.

This clonotype has only a few counts. DNA for the CDR3: TGTGCCAGCAGCTTGGTTAGCGGGAGTGGTTATGGCTACACCTTC. Amino acid sequence: CASSLVSGSGYGYTF. The chain has TRBV14 and TRBJ1-2, with D uncertain. The V end lost 5 bases, the J end lost 5 bases, and 18 bases lay between the germline ends. Germline CDR1 is SGHDN and CDR2 is FVKESK. The CDR3 has 15 residues.

At least ten counts were recorded for this clonotype. The genes are TRBV7-6 and TRBJ2-5, with a weak D call TRBD2 (7 bases). Germline V gives CDR1 SGHVS, CDR2 FNYEAQ. This CDR3 has 15 residues. The V end lost 5 bases, the J end lost 3 bases, and 16 bases lay between the germline ends. The CDR3 DNA sequence: TGTGCCAGCAGCGTCGCTAGAGGGGGGGAAGAGACCCAGTACTTC. It yields the protein CASSVARGGEETQYF.

This chain links TRBV4-1 with TRBJ2-7; D gene unclear. The germline gives CDR1 MGHRA, CDR2 YSYEKL. Trimming took 2 bases from V and 5 from J, leaving 10 bases between them. CDR3 length: 13 residues. The CDR3 loop is CASSQLPGHEQYF. CDR3 sequence (DNA): TGCGCCAGCAGCCAACTCCCGGGTCACGAGCAGTACTTC.

This chain joins TRBV10-3 and TRBJ1-2; no definite D call. V lost 10 bases and J 2 bases, leaving 14 bases between the germline ends. Germline V CDR1 and CDR2: ENHRY, SYGVKD. The CDR3 is made up of 13 amino acids. CDR3 DNA: TGTGCCACTGATGACGGGCGAAACTATGGCTACACCTTC. It encodes CATDDGRNYGYTF.

This clonotype turned up a few times. The CDR3 protein is CASTGTGGGYTF. Here the CDR3 DNA reads TGTGCCAGCACTGGGACAGGGGGGGGCTACACCTTC. The V gene is TRBV7-8, the J gene TRBJ1-2, with 11 nucleotides matching TRBD1. The CDR3 has 12 amino acids. Germline CDR1 reads SGHVS; CDR2 reads FQNEAQ. Unmatched junction bases numbered 3, after V lost 7 bases and J lost 8 bases.

This clonotype appeared a few times. The DNA for the CDR3 is TGTGCCAGCAGTGAACAGGGGGTATATGGCTACACCTTC. Protein: CASSEQGVYGYTF. The rearrangement links TRBV25-1 to TRBJ1-2; 7 bases agree with TRBD1. CDR3 length: 13 amino acids. CDR1 MGHDK and CDR2 SYGVNS come from the germline V gene. The junction had 2 bases not matched to a gene; V was cut back by 2 bases and J by 5 bases.